The 32 T cell receptor beta chains reported below all come from one sample, sequenced in a study of blood T cell repertoires in COVID-19. Measured with immunoSEQ multiplex PCR; TCRdb has only the in-frame clones, and not every one. Of fewer than 300,000 clones listed, 80% to 90% are singletons. Material for sequencing was PBMCs or T cells enriched from blood (not recorded which). Receptors were obtained from a woman in her 30s who had recovered from COVID-19.

This clone was recorded once. The chain carries TRBV28 and TRBJ2-2, with TRBD1 matching over 9 bases. Per the germline V gene, CDR1 is MDHEN and CDR2 is SYDVKM. V lost 7 bases and J lost 5; bases outside the gene matches: 8. The length of the CDR3 is 15 residues. The CDR3 loop is CASKGQGVTTGELFF. The CDR3 coding sequence is TGTGCCAGCAAGGGACAGGGCGTCACTACCGGGGAGCTGTTTTTT.

The chain carries TRBV14 and TRBJ1-2, with 7 bases that match TRBD1. CDR1 and CDR2 (germline): SGHDN, FVKESK. V was clipped by 5 bases and J by 2 bases; unmatched bases: 2. CDR3 size: 13 residues. The CDR3 nucleotides are TGTGCCAGCAGCTCGGGACAGAACTATGGCTACACCTTC. As protein: CASSSGQNYGYTF.

The genes are TRBV5-1 and TRBJ2-1, with 9 bases fitting TRBD2. Germline V gene sequence: CDR1 SGHRS, CDR2 YFSETQ. After removal of 7 bases from V and 8 bases from J, the junction contained 10 bases not matched to a gene. The CDR3 is made up of 14 amino acids. CDR3 nucleotide sequence: TGCGCCAGCTCGACGGGCGGGGGGGCCTATGAGCAGTTCTTC. This codes for CASSTGGGAYEQFF.

CDR3 coding DNA: TGTGCCAGCAGTGAATTGTTATTGGGACAGCCGGAGTACTTC. Its protein is CASSELLLGQPEYF. The chain carries TRBV6-1 and TRBJ2-7; 7 nucleotides line up with TRBD1. Germline V CDR1 and CDR2: MNHNS, SASEGT. V lost 2 bases, J lost 11 bases, and 12 bases stayed unmatched. CDR3 length: 14 amino acids.

The J gene is TRBJ2-2, the V gene TRBV10-1; 7 positions match TRBD2. Germline values: CDR1 WNHNN, CDR2 SYGVQD (reference sequence). The junction had 6 bases not matched to a gene; V was cut back by 8 bases and J by 6 bases. The CDR3 has 13 amino acids. The chain's CDR3 is CASSRGEAGELFF. CDR3 coding DNA: TGCGCCAGCTCTCGGGGGGAGGCCGGGGAGCTGTTTTTT.

This chain uses TRBV27 with TRBJ1-2; TRBD1 agrees at 8 bases. The V gene's germline CDR1 is MNHEY and CDR2 SMNVEV (reference sequence). This CDR3 has 14 amino acids. V gave up 6 bases and J gave up 5 bases; unmatched junction bases: 8. The CDR3 coding sequence is TGTGCCAGCAGCCCAGGACAGGGACCGTATGGCTACACCTTC. This encodes CASSPGQGPYGYTF.

The chain carries TRBV3-1 (or the pseudogene TRBV3-2) and TRBJ2-3; 13 nucleotides match TRBD2. Trimming took 5 bases from V and 6 from J; bases not matched to a gene: 8. Germline CDR1 and CDR2: LGHDT and YNNKEL (reference sequence). The CDR3 runs 16 residues. CDR3 loop: CASSSRTSGGGDTQYF. The CDR3 DNA sequence: TGTGCCAGCAGCTCGCGGACTAGCGGGGGTGGGGATACGCAGTATTTT.

The chain couples TRBV15 to TRBJ1-2; 11 nucleotides line up with TRBD1. Trimming removed 4 bases from V and 2 bases from J; junction bases left unmatched: 6. The CDR3 contains 16 residues. Germline CDR1 is LNHNV and CDR2 is YYDKDF (reference sequence). In DNA, the CDR3 is TGTGCCACCAGCAACGGACAGGGGGCTGAGAACTATGGCTACACCTTC. Residues: CATSNGQGAENYGYTF. The full variable domain, rest sourced from reference TRBV15 and TRBJ1-2, is DAMVIQNPRYQVTQFGKPVTLSCSQTLNHNVMYWYQQKSSQAPKLLFHYYDKDFNNEADTPDNFQSRRPNTSFCFLDIRSPGLGDTAMYLCATSNGQGAENYGYTFGSGTRLTVV.

Here the CDR3 DNA reads TGTGCCAGTAGTAAAGGACAGGGGAGAATGAACACTGAAGCTTTCTTT. It is translated as CASSKGQGRMNTEAFF. V usage is TRBV19 and J usage is TRBJ1-1; 9 bases map to TRBD1. With 4 bases clipped from V and 0 bases from J, the junction kept 6 bases outside the gene matches. CDR1 and CDR2 from the germline V gene are LNHDA and SQIVND (reference sequence). The length of the CDR3 is 16 residues. Looking up the rest from reference TRBV19 and TRBJ1-1 gives the full variable domain: DGGITQSPKYLFRKEGQNVTLSCEQNLNHDAMYWYRQDPGQGLRLIYYSQIVNDFQKGDIAEGYSVSREKKESFPLTVTSAQKNPTAFYLCASSKGQGRMNTEAFFGQGTRLTVV.

The chain is built from TRBV19 and TRBJ2-2, with D possibly being TRBD1 (5 bases). The CDR3 is 15 amino acids. Germline CDR1 is LNHDA and CDR2 is SQIVND (reference sequence). Between the trimmed V and J ends, which lost 2 bases and 8 bases, there was a span of 15 bases. The CDR3 sequence: CASSIIRGPPGELFF. CDR3 bases: TGTGCCAGTAGTATAATAAGGGGTCCACCGGGGGAGCTGTTTTTT.

The chain is built from TRBV28 and TRBJ1-4; D is possibly TRBD1 (6 bases). The germline V and J ends were trimmed by 8 bases and 6 bases, with 19 bases remaining between them. The V gene's germline CDR1 is MDHEN and CDR2 SYDVKM. The CDR3 has 15 residues. CDR3 coding DNA: TGTGCCAGCGGCTATCCGGGACAACTACATGAAAAACTGTTTTTT. This translates into CASGYPGQLHEKLFF.

The DNA of the CDR3 is TGTGCCAGCAGCTCCGGACGACAGGGTCATTACTTC. Amino acid sequence: CASSSGRQGHYF. The V and J genes are TRBV11-2 and TRBJ2-7; TRBD1 aligns across 7 bases. CDR1 and CDR2 (germline): SGHAT, FQNNGV. The junction had 10 bases not matched to a gene; V was cut back by 4 bases and J by 13 bases. The CDR3 is 12 amino acids.

This clone was seen a few times. This chain uses TRBV5-1 with TRBJ1-2; D might be TRBD1 (6 bases). V was pared by 0 bases and J by 4 bases, with 13 bases between. Germline CDR1 SGHRS, CDR2 YFSETQ. The CDR3 runs 15 residues. The CDR3, as DNA: TGCGCCAGCAGCTTGGGCCCAGGGGAAGGCTATGGCTACACCTTC. Its protein product is CASSLGPGEGYGYTF.

The rearrangement uses TRBV16 and TRBJ2-6; D uncertain. Germline assignment: CDR1 KGHSY and CDR2 FQNENV. The V and J ends lost 3 bases and 0 bases respectively, with 6 bases between them. The CDR3 spans 15 residues. CDR3 nucleotide sequence: TGTGCCAGCAGCCATTCGGTCTCTGGGGCCAACGTCCTGACTTTC. Translated: CASSHSVSGANVLTF.

V gene TRBV12-3 or TRBV12-4 combines with J gene TRBJ2-7; D ambiguous. V lost 5 bases, J lost 4 bases, and 12 bases lay in between. The CDR3 contains 13 residues. CDR3: CASSARRVYEQYF. CDR3 nucleotide sequence: TGTGCCAGCAGTGCCCGACGGGTTTACGAGCAGTACTTC.

V is TRBV15 and J is TRBJ1-5; D uncertain. This CDR3 has 14 amino acids. Trimming shortened V by 1 base and J by 2 bases, and 6 bases separated the two germline ends. The germline V gene encodes CDR1 LNHNV and CDR2 YYDKDF (reference sequence). CDR3: CATSRAGGNQPQHF. For the CDR3, the DNA is TGTGCCACCAGCAGAGCGGGTGGCAATCAGCCCCAGCATTTT.

The rearrangement links TRBV28 to TRBJ2-1, with D possibly being TRBD2 (5 bases). Trimming took off 8 bases at V and 4 bases at J, with 12 bases between the two ends. Germline CDR1 reads MDHEN; CDR2 reads SYDVKM. There are 13 residues in the CDR3. The chain's CDR3 is CASHTSRYNEQFF. The CDR3 nucleotides read TGTGCCAGCCATACTAGTAGGTACAATGAGCAGTTCTTC.

CDR3 nucleotides: TGTGCCAGCAGCTTAGCGGCGGGGGGGTACTCCTACAATGAGCAGTTCTTC. Its protein product is CASSLAAGGYSYNEQFF. The rearrangement links TRBV7-9 to TRBJ2-1; 9 bases map to TRBD2. This CDR3 comprises 17 residues. Germline loops: CDR1 SEHNR, CDR2 FQNEAQ (reference sequence). V dropped 0 bases and J dropped 0; count of bases not matched to a gene: 3.

Comment on this clone: Other DNA sequences in this sample translate to the same CDR3. The chain links TRBV5-1 to TRBJ1-5, with 7 bases lining up with TRBD1. The CDR3 runs 13 residues. Germline V gene data show CDR1 as SGHRS and CDR2 as YFSETQ. V lost 1 base, J lost 5 bases, and 0 bases stayed unmatched. The CDR3 reads CASSLQGDQPQHF. The DNA of the CDR3 is TGCGCCAGCAGCTTGCAGGGGGATCAGCCCCAGCATTTT.

The V gene is TRBV5-6, the J gene TRBJ1-2; D uncertain. V lost 0 bases and J lost 6, with 6 bases in between. The CDR3 has 12 residues. The germline V gene has CDR1 SGHDT and CDR2 YYEEEE. CDR3 coding DNA: TGTGCCAGCAGCTTGGTAGAGCATGGCTACACCTTC. It codes for CASSLVEHGYTF.

The chain links TRBV5-5 to TRBJ2-2; 10 nucleotides align to TRBD2. Germline V gives CDR1 SGHKS, CDR2 YYEKEE (reference sequence). CDR3 length: 16 amino acids. Losses at the gene ends were 4 bases for V and 4 bases for J; bases not matched to a gene: 7. CDR3 loop: CASSQPSGSVTGELFF. In DNA, the CDR3 is TGTGCCAGCAGCCAACCTAGCGGGAGCGTCACCGGGGAGCTGTTTTTT.

The rearrangement links TRBV4-1 to TRBJ1-3, with D possibly TRBD1 on 6 matching bases. V was clipped by 4 bases and J by 4 bases, with 14 bases between them. This CDR3 has 15 residues. Germline V gene sequence: CDR1 MGHRA, CDR2 YSYEKL. The CDR3 nucleotides read TGCGCCAGCAGCCGCCCGGACAGCCGGGGAAACACCATATATTTT. Translation gives CASSRPDSRGNTIYF.

V is TRBV7-3 and J is TRBJ2-5, with D uncertain. CDR3 size: 13 residues. With 4 bases removed from V and 2 bases from J, the gap between germline ends came to 8 bases. Per germline, CDR1 SGHTA and CDR2 FQGTGA. Here the CDR3 reads CASSSTGQETQYF. The CDR3 nucleotides read TGTGCCAGCAGCTCGACCGGGCAAGAGACCCAGTACTTC.

This chain connects TRBV27 to TRBJ2-1, with D possibly TRBD1 on 7 matching bases. This CDR3 has 14 residues. Germline V gives CDR1 MNHEY, CDR2 SMNVEV (reference sequence). The V end lost 5 bases, the J end lost 7 bases, and 15 bases lay between the germline ends. The CDR3 reads CASSPRTGGNEQFF. The CDR3 DNA is TGTGCCAGCAGTCCCCGGACAGGAGGGAATGAGCAGTTCTTC.

The chain recombines TRBV27 with TRBJ1-2; perhaps TRBD1 as D (5 bases). Trimming left V 2 bases short and J 2 bases short, with 12 bases between. Germline assignment: CDR1 MNHEY and CDR2 SMNVEV (reference sequence). The CDR3 has 15 residues. The chain's CDR3 is CASSLMAGGNYGYTF. For the CDR3, the DNA is TGTGCCAGCAGTTTAATGGCCGGGGGGAACTATGGCTACACCTTC.

The chain is built from TRBV5-6 and TRBJ1-2; 11 positions agree with TRBD1. The CDR3 covers 14 residues. The V and J ends lost 0 bases and 8 bases, in that order; junction bases with no gene match: 3. Germline V gene lookup returns CDR1 SGHDT and CDR2 YYEEEE. The CDR3 DNA sequence: TGTGCCAGCAGCTTGGGGACAGGGGGCGGAGGCTACACCTTC. It encodes CASSLGTGGGGYTF.

The chain links TRBV30 to TRBJ2-3, with 11 bases aligning to TRBD2. The germline V gene has CDR1 GTSNPN and CDR2 SVGIG (reference sequence). This CDR3 is built from 15 residues. The ends lost 0 bases at V and 5 bases at J; junction bases unmatched: 4. In DNA, the CDR3 is TGTGCCTGGAGTGTCCTAGCGGGGGGTCTAGATACGCAGTATTTT. It encodes CAWSVLAGGLDTQYF.

V and J are TRBV6-5 and TRBJ1-4, with unresolved D. Germline-derived CDR1 and CDR2 are MNHEY and SVGAGI. Trimming shortened V by 7 bases and J by 4 bases, and 13 bases separated the two germline ends. The CDR3 sequence is 14 residues long. DNA for the CDR3: TGTGCCAGCAAACTGGGCCCTTTTAATGAAAAACTGTTTTTT. This encodes CASKLGPFNEKLFF.

The chain is built from TRBV29-1 and TRBJ2-3, with D tentatively TRBD2 (5 bases). The CDR3 spans 13 residues. Germline V gene data show CDR1 as SQVTM and CDR2 as ANQGSEA. Deletions cut 4 bases from V and 0 bases from J, with 8 bases between. CDR3 protein: CSVGRGSTDTQYF. The CDR3 DNA is TGCAGCGTTGGGCGCGGGAGCACAGATACGCAGTATTTT.

This chain connects TRBV5-1 to TRBJ2-3; 8 positions match TRBD1. This CDR3 has 14 residues. Germline CDR1 SGHRS, CDR2 YFSETQ. V dropped 3 bases and J dropped 4; count of bases not matched to a gene: 4. The CDR3 here is CASSWTGSPDTQYF. The DNA for the CDR3 is TGCGCCAGCAGCTGGACAGGGTCTCCAGATACGCAGTATTTT. Filled out from reference TRBV5-1 and TRBJ2-3, the complete variable domain reads KAGVTQTPRYLIKTRGQQVTLSCSPISGHRSVSWYQQTPGQGLQFLFEYFSETQRNKGNFPGRFSGRQFSNSRSEMNVSTLELGDSALYLCASSWTGSPDTQYFGPGTRLTVL.

The rearrangement joins TRBV7-9 to TRBJ2-7; D gene unclear. Between the trimmed V and J ends, which lost 0 bases and 1 base, there was a span of 10 bases. The CDR3 extends over 15 amino acids. Germline-derived CDR1 and CDR2 are SEHNR and FQNEAQ (reference sequence). CDR3 region: CASSLAATLSYEQYF. CDR3 nucleotide sequence: TGTGCCAGCAGCTTAGCCGCCACTCTTTCCTACGAGCAGTACTTC.

V usage is TRBV9 and J usage is TRBJ1-3, with TRBD1 as a possible D gene (6 bases). CDR1 is SGDLS, CDR2 YYNGEE, per germline. This CDR3 has 14 residues. Trimming left V 0 bases short and J 2 bases short, with 6 bases between. This CDR3 reads CASSVAGAGNTIYF. CDR3 DNA: TGTGCCAGCAGCGTAGCAGGGGCTGGAAACACCATATATTTT.